The rows below give T cell receptor beta chains drawn from one sample of a study of CXCR3-negative and CXCR3-positive naive CD8 T cells. Reprocessing the 5' RACE reads, TCRdb reports a single entry for every CDR3 protein and omits DNA. This sample's clone table lists about 9,100 distinct CDR3 sequences. Sequencing was done on a sample of naive CXCR3- CD8+ T cells from blood. These receptors all come from a human donor in good health. Some clones in this sample may be carry-over from other donors' samples. CDR3s include the opening cysteine and the closing phenylalanine or tryptophan. The size of a clone is reported for some rows only, either as once, few or many, or as a class for expanded clones.

TRBJ2-1	TRBV5-1	medium-sized	14	CASSPPGRYNEQFF
TRBJ2-1	TRBV13	-	12	CASSLVANEQFF
TRBJ1-2	TRBV9	-	16	CASSVEDRDMVYGYTF
TRBJ1-2	TRBV28	-	14	CASINAGAAYGYTF
TRBJ2-3	TRBV7-8	-	16	CASSSISGGHSDTQYF
TRBJ2-3	TRBV7-2	medium-sized	15	CASSLSEAPTDTQYF
TRBJ1-1	TRBV29-1	-	14	CSVEVGRVNTEAFF
TRBJ2-1	TRBV6-2/TRBV6-3	-	14	CASSYGQGWDEQFF
TRBJ2-1	TRBV29-1	-	14	CSVVPQSLSNEQFF
TRBJ1-4	TRBV10-3	medium-sized	18	CAISEMEGQGPTNEKLFF
TRBJ1-2	TRBV20-1	medium-sized	14	CSARMAGGNYGYTF
TRBJ1-1	TRBV3-1	-	18	CASSPQYFETMVDTEAFF
TRBJ1-2	TRBV29-1	-	14	CSVEEGQHSYGYTF
TRBJ2-3	TRBV12-3/TRBV12-4	medium-sized	15	CASSLEGLSTDTQYF
TRBJ2-7	TRBV12-3/TRBV12-4	medium-sized	13	CASRGQDSYEQYF
TRBJ2-6	TRBV14	-	15	CASSPYSAGANVLTF
TRBJ1-5	TRBV4-1	medium-sized	17	CASSLKMEGTGNQPQHF
TRBJ2-3	TRBV6-1	-	15	CASTPRGRATDTQYF
TRBJ1-3	TRBV7-9	-	17	CASSPTLQGDSGNTIYF
TRBJ1-2	TRBV19	medium-sized	13	CASSTGPREGYTF